This TCR beta chain was sequenced during a study of Graves' ophthalmopathy and Graves' hyperthyroidism. V lost 0 bases and J lost 4; bases outside the gene matches: 2. Germline loops: CDR1 ENHRY, CDR2 SYGVKD. This CDR3 is built from 14 residues. Many counts were recorded for this clonotype. Investigators amplified TCR beta CDR3 regions from RNA transcripts. HTBI primers primed a first-round RT-PCR, and a second-round multiplex PCR followed. Via MiXCR, TCRdb re-called the multiplex PCR reads, giving one row per CDR3 protein. Altogether some 750,000 distinct CDR3 sequences are present, roughly 40% being singletons, with the ten largest covering less than 55%.

This clonotype was obtained from an adult man with Graves' ophthalmopathy. The sequenced sample was peripheral blood. The V gene is TRBV10-3, the J gene TRBJ1-1; 7 bases map to TRBD1. The CDR3 sequence is CAISESRDSTEAFF. CDR3 in DNA: TGTGCCATCAGTGAGTCGAGGGACAGCACTGAAGCTTTCTTT.